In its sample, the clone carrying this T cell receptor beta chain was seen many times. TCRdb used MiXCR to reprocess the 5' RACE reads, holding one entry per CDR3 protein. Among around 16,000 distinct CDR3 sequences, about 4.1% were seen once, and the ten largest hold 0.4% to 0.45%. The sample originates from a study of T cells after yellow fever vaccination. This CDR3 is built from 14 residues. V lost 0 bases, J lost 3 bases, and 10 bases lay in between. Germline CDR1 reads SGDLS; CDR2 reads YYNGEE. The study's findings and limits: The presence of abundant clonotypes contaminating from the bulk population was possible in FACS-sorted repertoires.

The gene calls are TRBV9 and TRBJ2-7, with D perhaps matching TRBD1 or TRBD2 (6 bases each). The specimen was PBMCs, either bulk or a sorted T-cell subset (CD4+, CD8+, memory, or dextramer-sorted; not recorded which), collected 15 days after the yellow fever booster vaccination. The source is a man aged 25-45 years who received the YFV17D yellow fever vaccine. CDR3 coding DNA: TGTGCCAGCAGCGTAGGCGGGGACATCTACGAGCAGTACTTC. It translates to CASSVGGDIYEQYF.